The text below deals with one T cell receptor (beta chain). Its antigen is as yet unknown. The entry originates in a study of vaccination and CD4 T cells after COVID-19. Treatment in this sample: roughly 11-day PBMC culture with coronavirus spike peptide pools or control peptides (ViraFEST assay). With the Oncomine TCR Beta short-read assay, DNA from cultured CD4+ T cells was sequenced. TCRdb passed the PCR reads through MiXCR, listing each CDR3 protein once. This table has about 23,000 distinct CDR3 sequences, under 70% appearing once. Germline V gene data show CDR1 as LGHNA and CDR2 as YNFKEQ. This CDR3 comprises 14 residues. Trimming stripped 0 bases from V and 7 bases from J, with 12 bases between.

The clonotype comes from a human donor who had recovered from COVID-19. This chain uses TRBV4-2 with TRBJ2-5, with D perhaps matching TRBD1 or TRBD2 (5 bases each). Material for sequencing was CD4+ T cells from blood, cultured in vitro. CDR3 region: CASSQESGTGTQYF. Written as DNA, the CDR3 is TGTGCCAGCAGCCAAGAATCAGGGACGGGGACCCAGTACTTC.